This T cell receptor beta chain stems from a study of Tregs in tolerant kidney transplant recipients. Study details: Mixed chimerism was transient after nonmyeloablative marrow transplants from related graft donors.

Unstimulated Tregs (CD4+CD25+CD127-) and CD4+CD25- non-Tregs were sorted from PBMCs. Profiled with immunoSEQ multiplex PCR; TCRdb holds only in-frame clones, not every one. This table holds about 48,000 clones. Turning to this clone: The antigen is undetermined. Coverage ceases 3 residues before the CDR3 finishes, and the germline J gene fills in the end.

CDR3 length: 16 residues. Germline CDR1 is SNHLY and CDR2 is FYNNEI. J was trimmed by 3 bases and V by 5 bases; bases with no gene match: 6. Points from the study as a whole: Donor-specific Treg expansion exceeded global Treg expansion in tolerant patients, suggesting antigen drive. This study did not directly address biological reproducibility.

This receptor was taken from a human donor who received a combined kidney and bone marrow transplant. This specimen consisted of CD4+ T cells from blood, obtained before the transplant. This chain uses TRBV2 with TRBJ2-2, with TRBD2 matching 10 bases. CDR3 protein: CASSFSGRSDTGELFF. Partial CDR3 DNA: TGTGCCAGCAGTTTTAGCGGGAGGTCGGACACCGGGGAG.